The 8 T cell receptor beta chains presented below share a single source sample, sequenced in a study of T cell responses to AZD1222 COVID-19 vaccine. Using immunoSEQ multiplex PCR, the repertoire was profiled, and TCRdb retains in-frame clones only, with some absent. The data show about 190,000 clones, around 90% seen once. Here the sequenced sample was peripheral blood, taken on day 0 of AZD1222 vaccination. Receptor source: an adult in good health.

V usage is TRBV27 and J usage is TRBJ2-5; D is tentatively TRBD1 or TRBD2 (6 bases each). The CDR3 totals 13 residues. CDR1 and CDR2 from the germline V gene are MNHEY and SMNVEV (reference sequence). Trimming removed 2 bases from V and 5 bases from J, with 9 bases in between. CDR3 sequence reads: CASSLGGGETQYF. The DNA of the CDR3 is TGTGCCAGCAGTTTAGGAGGGGGGGAGACCCAGTACTTC.

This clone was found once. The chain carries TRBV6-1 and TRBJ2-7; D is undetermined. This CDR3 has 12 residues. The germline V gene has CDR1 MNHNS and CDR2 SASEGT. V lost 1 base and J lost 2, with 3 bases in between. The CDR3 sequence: CASSEGTYEQYF. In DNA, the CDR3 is TGTGCCAGCAGTGAAGGGACCTACGAGCAGTACTTC.

CDR3: CASSTQGTGELFF. CDR3 bases: TGCGCCAGCAGTACCCAGGGGACCGGGGAGCTGTTTTTT. The rearrangement joins TRBV10-1 to TRBJ2-2; D is perhaps TRBD1 (6 bases). The CDR3 is 13 amino acids. Per the germline V gene, CDR1 is WNHNN and CDR2 is SYGVQD (reference sequence). V lost 5 bases, J lost 5 bases, and 9 bases lay in between.

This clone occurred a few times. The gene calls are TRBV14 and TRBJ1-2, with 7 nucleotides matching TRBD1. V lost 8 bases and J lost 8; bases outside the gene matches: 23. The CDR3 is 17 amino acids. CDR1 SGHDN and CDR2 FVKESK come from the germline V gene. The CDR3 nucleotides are TGTGCCAGCGGACCGATAGGTCACAGGGGCGGATGGTACGGCTACACCTTC. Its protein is CASGPIGHRGGWYGYTF.

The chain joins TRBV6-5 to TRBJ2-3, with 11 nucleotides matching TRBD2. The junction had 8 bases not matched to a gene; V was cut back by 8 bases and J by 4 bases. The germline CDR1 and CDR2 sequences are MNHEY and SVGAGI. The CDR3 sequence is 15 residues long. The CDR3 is CASQPLAGGADTQYF. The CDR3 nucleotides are TGTGCCAGCCAACCGCTAGCGGGGGGCGCAGATACGCAGTATTTT.

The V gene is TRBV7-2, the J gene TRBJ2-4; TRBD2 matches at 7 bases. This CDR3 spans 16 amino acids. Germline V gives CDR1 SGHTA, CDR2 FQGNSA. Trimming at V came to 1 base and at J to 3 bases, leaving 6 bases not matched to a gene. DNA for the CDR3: TGTGCCAGCAGCTTAGTGGGGGGGTCAGGCAAAAACATTCAGTACTTC. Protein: CASSLVGGSGKNIQYF.

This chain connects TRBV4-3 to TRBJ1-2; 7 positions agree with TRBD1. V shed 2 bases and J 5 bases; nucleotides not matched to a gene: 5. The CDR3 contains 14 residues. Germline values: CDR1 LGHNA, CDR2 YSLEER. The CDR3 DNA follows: TGCGCCAGCAGCCAACAGACAGGGTGGTATGGCTACACCTTC. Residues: CASSQQTGWYGYTF.

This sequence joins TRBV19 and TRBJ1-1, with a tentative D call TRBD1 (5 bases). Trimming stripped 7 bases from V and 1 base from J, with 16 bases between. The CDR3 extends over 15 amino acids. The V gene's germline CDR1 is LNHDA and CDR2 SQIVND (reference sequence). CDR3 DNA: TGTGCCAGTAACCAAATGGGACGGAAGAACACTGAAGCTTTCTTT. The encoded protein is CASNQMGRKNTEAFF.